This TCR beta chain was captured by sequencing in a study of CD8+ T cells in alopecia areata. Background on the study: Treatment comprised oral tofacitinib, 5 to 10 mg twice daily, in treated patients. Severity scores in treated patients reflected the percentage of scalp affected.

Extraction of RNA preceded its reverse transcription into cDNA, which served as the sequencing template. Method: immunoSEQ multiplex PCR; TCRdb's copy keeps in-frame clones and lacks some. The sample consists of about 150,000 clones, 45% to 65% of them appearing once. The CDR3 sequence is 12 residues long. Losses at the gene ends were 4 bases for V and 12 bases for J; bases not matched to a gene: 9. Per germline, CDR1 SGHDT and CDR2 YYEEEE. Treatment given: oral pan-JAK inhibitor, 5-10 mg twice daily. Those with alopecia areata gave lesional scalp punch biopsies and peripheral blood. This specimen consisted of CD8+ T cells sorted from blood, obtained at week 4, from a patient treated with tofacitinib. This chain links TRBV5-6 with TRBJ2-7, with TRBD1 identical over 8 bases. The TCR originated in a human donor with alopecia areata. Here the CDR3 DNA reads TGTGCCAGCAGCGCGTCAGGGGGCCTAATGTACTTC. Protein: CASSASGGLMYF.